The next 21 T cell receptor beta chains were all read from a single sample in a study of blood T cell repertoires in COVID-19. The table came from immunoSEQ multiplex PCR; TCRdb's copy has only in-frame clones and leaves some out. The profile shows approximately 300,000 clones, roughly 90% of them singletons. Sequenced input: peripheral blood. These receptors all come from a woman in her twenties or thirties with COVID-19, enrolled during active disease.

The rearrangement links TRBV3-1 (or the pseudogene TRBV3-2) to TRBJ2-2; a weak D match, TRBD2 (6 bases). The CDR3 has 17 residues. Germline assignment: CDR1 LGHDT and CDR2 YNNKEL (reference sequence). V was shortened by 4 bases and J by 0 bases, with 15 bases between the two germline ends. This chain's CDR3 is CASSPLGTGANTGELFF. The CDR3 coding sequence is TGTGCCAGCAGCCCCCTGGGGACTGGGGCGAACACCGGGGAGCTGTTTTTT.

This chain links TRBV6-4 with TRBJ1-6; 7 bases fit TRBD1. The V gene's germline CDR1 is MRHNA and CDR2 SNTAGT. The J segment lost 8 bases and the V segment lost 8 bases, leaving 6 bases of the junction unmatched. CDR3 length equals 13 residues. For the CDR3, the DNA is TGTGCCAGCGCACCAACAGGGGATTCACCCCTCCACTTT. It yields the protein CASAPTGDSPLHF.

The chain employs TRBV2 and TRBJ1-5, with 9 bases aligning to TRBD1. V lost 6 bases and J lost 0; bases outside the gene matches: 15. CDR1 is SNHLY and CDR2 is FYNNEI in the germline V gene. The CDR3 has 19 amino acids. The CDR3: CASRDRGRFPNYSNQPQHF. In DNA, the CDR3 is TGTGCCAGCAGGGACAGGGGACGCTTTCCGAACTATAGCAATCAGCCCCAGCATTTT.

The CDR3 sequence is CASSRGSNQPQHF. The CDR3 DNA sequence: TGTGCCAGTAGCAGGGGTAGCAATCAGCCCCAGCATTTT. V is TRBV19 and J is TRBJ1-5, with D maybe TRBD1 (6 bases). Trimming stripped 6 bases from V and 0 bases from J, with 6 bases between. Germline CDR1 LNHDA, CDR2 SQIVND (reference sequence). The CDR3 loop spans 13 amino acids.

CDR3 sequence reads: CASRGAQVTEAFF. In DNA form, the CDR3 reads TGCGCCAGCAGAGGGGCGCAGGTCACTGAAGCTTTCTTT. The rearrangement links TRBV10-2 to TRBJ1-1, with D perhaps matching TRBD1 (5 bases). The germline CDR1 and CDR2 sequences are WSHSY and SAAADI. V was clipped by 6 bases and J by 4 bases, with 12 bases between them. This CDR3 has 13 residues.

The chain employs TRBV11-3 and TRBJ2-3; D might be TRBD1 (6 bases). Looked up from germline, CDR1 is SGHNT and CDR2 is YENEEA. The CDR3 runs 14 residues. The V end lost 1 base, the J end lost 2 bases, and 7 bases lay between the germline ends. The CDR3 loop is CASSLGTDTDTQYF. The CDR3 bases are TGTGCCAGCAGCTTAGGGACAGACACAGATACGCAGTATTTT.

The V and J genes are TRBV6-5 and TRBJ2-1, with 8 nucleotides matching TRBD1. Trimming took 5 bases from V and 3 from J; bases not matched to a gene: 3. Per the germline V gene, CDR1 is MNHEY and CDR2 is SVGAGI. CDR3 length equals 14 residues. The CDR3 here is CASSKGQDYNEQFF. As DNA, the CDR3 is TGTGCCAGCAGTAAGGGACAGGACTACAATGAGCAGTTCTTC.

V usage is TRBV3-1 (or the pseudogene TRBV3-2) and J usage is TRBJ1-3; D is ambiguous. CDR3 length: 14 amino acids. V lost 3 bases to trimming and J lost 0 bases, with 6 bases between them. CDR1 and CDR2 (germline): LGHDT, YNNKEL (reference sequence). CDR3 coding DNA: TGTGCCAGCAGCCACAGTTTCTCTGGAAACACCATATATTTT. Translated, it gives CASSHSFSGNTIYF.

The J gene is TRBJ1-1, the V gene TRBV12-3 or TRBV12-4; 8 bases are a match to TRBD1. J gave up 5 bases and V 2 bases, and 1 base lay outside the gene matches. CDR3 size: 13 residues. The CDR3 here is CASSLQGATEAFF. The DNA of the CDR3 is TGTGCCAGCAGTTTACAGGGGGCTACTGAAGCTTTCTTT.

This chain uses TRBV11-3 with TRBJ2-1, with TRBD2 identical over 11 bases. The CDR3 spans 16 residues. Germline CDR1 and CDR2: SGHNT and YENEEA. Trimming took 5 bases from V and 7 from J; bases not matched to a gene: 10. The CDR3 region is CASSPGVAGGGNEQFF. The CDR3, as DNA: TGTGCCAGCAGCCCCGGGGTAGCGGGAGGGGGAAATGAGCAGTTCTTC.

CDR3 DNA sequence: TGTGCCTGGAGTCATGCGGGAAACTACGAGCAGTACTTC. This gives the protein CAWSHAGNYEQYF. The gene calls are TRBV30 and TRBJ2-7; maybe TRBD2 (6 bases). Germline V gene sequence: CDR1 GTSNPN, CDR2 SVGIG (reference sequence). The CDR3 loop spans 13 amino acids. The V and J ends lost 2 bases and 3 bases respectively, with 11 bases between them.

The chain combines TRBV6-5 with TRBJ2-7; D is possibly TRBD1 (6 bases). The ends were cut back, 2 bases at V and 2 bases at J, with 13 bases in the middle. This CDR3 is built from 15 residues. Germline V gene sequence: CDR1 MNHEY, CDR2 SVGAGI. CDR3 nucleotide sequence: TGTGCCAGCAGTTACGGACAGCTCTACCCCTACGAGCAGTACTTC. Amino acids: CASSYGQLYPYEQYF.

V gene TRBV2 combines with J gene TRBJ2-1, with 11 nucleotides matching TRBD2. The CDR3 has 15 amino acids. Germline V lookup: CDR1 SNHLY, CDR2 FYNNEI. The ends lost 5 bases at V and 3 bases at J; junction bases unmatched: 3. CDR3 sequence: CASSRGTSGYNEQFF. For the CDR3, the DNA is TGTGCCAGCAGTCGGGGGACTAGCGGCTACAATGAGCAGTTCTTC. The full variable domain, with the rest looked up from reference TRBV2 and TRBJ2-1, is EPEVTQTPSHQVTQMGQEVILRCVPISNHLYFYWYRQILGQKVEFLVSFYNNEISEKSEIFDDQFSVERPDGSNFTLKIRSTKLEDSAMYFCASSRGTSGYNEQFFGPGTRLTVL.

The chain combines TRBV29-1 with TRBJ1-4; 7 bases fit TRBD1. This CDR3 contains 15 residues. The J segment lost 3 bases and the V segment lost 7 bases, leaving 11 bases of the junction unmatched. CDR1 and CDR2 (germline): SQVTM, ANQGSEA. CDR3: CSARGQNGPNEKLFF. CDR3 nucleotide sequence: TGCAGCGCCAGGGGACAGAACGGGCCTAATGAAAAACTGTTTTTT. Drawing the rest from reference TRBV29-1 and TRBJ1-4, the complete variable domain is SAVISQKPSRDICQRGTSLTIQCQVDSQVTMMFWYRQQPGQSLTLIATANQGSEATYESGFVIDKFPISRPNLTFSTLTVSNMSPEDSSIYLCSARGQNGPNEKLFFGSGTQLSVL.

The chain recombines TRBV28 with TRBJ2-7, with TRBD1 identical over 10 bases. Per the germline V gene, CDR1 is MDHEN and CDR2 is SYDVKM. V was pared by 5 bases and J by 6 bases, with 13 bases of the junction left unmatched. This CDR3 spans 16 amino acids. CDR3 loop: CASSLSPTGGQGEQYF. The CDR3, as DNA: TGTGCCAGCAGTCTATCCCCGACAGGGGGCCAGGGCGAGCAGTACTTC.

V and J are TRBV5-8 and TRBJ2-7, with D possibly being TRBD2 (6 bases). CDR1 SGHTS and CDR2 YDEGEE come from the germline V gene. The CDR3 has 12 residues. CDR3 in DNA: TGTGCAGGACTCGGGAGCTCCTACGAGCAGTACTTC. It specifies CAGLGSSYEQYF.

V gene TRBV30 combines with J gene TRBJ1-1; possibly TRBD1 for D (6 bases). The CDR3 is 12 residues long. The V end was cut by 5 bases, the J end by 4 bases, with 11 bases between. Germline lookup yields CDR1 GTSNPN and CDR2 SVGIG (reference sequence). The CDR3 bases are TGTGCCTGGGCGGGGGGCGGCACTGAAGCTTTCTTT. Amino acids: CAWAGGGTEAFF.

This CDR3 reads CASSPGGADTQYF. In DNA form, the CDR3 reads TGTGCCAGCAGCCCGGGGGGGGCAGATACGCAGTATTTT. The rearrangement joins TRBV7-3 to TRBJ2-3, with 8 bases aligning to TRBD2. Germline CDR1 is SGHTA and CDR2 is FQGTGA. CDR3 length: 13 residues. The J segment lost 4 bases and the V segment lost 5 bases, leaving 2 bases of the junction unmatched.

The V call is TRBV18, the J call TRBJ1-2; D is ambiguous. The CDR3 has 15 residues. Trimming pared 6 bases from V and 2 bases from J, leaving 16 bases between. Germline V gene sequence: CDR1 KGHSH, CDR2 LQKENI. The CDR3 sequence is CASSLPSGPNYGYTF. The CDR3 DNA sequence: TGTGCCAGCTCCCTCCCCAGCGGCCCGAACTATGGCTACACCTTC.

The CDR3 is CASSQEEGRSSQYTQYF. In DNA, the CDR3 is TGCGCCAGCAGCCAAGAGGAGGGAAGGAGCTCACAATATACGCAGTATTTT. This sequence joins TRBV4-3 and TRBJ2-3, with TRBD2 as a possible D gene (6 bases). The CDR3 has 17 amino acids. With 0 bases removed from V and 7 bases from J, the gap between germline ends came to 20 bases. Germline values: CDR1 LGHNA, CDR2 YSLEER.

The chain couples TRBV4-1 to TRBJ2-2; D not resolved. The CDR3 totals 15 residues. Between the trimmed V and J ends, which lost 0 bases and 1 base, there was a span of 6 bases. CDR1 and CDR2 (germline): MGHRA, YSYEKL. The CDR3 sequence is CASSQDRQNTGELFF. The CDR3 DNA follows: TGCGCCAGCAGCCAAGATCGACAGAACACCGGGGAGCTGTTTTTT.